Listed below are T cell receptor beta chains from one sample, sequenced in a study of OX40 agonist ivuxolimab in advanced cancers. Libraries were prepared by immunoSEQ multiplex PCR; TCRdb keeps only in-frame clonotypes and omits some of them. This sample yields about 46,000 clones, of which about 88% are seen a single time; approximately 10% belongs to the top ten. The source material was CD4+ or CD8+ T cells sorted from blood, sampled in a trial of the OX40 agonist ivuxolimab. The origin of the receptors is an adult with an advanced solid tumor such as melanoma, head and neck, liver or kidney cancer. Each CDR3 is given with its conserved first and last residue. The order of the fields is J gene, D gene, V gene, CDR3 DNA, CDR3 protein. D genes are given only for firm matches.

TRBJ2-1 | TRBD2 | TRBV7-9 | TGTGCCAGCAGCTCCCCCCAACGACTAGCGGATTACAATGAGCAGTTCTTC | CASSSPQRLADYNEQFF
TRBJ2-1 | - | TRBV7-9 | TGTGCCAGCGGCACCCGGAACAGCTCCCCGTCCTACAATGAGCAGTTCTTC | CASGTRNSSPSYNEQFF
TRBJ2-5 | TRBD1 | TRBV19 | TGTGCCAGTAGTTGGACAGGGGTACAAGAGACCCAGTACTTC | CASSWTGVQETQYF
TRBJ1-2 | TRBD1 | TRBV18 | TGTGCCAGCTCACCACCCGGGACAGGGTATGGCTACACCTTC | CASSPPGTGYGYTF
TRBJ2-1 | TRBD2 | TRBV13 | TGTGCCAGCAGCTCCCGGGAGGTGGGTGGCACCTACAATGAGCAGTTCTTC | CASSSREVGGTYNEQFF
TRBJ1-1 | - | TRBV19 | TGTGCCAGTAGTATAGTGCCGGGGGTGAACACTGAAGCTTTCTTT | CASSIVPGVNTEAFF
TRBJ1-6 | - | TRBV15 | TGTGCCACCAGCCCTACTTTTGCCGGGGGCTATAATTCACCCCTCCACTTT | CATSPTFAGGYNSPLHF
TRBJ1-6 | - | TRBV4-1 | TGCGCCAGCAGCGTTTACGGTTTGGGAAATTCACCCCTCCACTTT | CASSVYGLGNSPLHF
TRBJ2-5 | - | TRBV6-5 | TGTGCCAGCAGTCAAAAATACCAAGAGACCCAGTACTTC | CASSQKYQETQYF
TRBJ1-5 | - | TRBV28 | TGTGCCAGCAGTTTTGGCGTAAAGGGTCAGCCCCAGCATTTT | CASSFGVKGQPQHF